The 10 T cell receptor beta chains below were found in one sample sequenced in a study of PD-1 blockade in classical Hodgkin lymphoma. All patients experienced relapse after autologous stem cell transplantation, and brentuximab vedotin exposure was variable. Repertoires were generated with immunoSEQ multiplex PCR, while TCRdb's copy carries only in-frame clones and drops some. The sample yields roughly 56,000 clones, 85% to 90% seen once. Source: peripheral blood mononuclear cells (PBMCs), taken before the second cycle of nivolumab. The receptors here all came from a human donor with classical Hodgkin lymphoma.

CDR3 region: CASSFTGGPNEKLFF. CDR3 coding DNA: TGCGCCAGCAGCTTCACCGGGGGTCCTAATGAAAAACTGTTTTTT. This chain uses TRBV5-1 with TRBJ1-4, with D possibly matching TRBD1 (5 bases). Germline V CDR1 and CDR2: SGHRS, YFSETQ. The ends were cut back, 2 bases at V and 3 bases at J, with 11 bases in the middle. The CDR3 runs 15 residues.

This clone is a singleton in its sample. The V call is TRBV5-1, the J call TRBJ2-7; D perhaps matches TRBD2 (6 bases). Germline lookup yields CDR1 SGHRS and CDR2 YFSETQ. V was trimmed by 2 bases and J by 3 bases, leaving 12 bases between them. This CDR3 is 14 amino acids long. CDR3 in amino acids: CASSLERGNYEQYF. The CDR3 DNA reads TGCGCCAGCAGCTTAGAACGGGGGAACTACGAGCAGTACTTC.

The rearrangement uses TRBV7-9 and TRBJ1-2, with D uncertain. Germline values: CDR1 SEHNR, CDR2 FQNEAQ (reference sequence). The CDR3 spans 13 residues. The V gene lost 1 base and the J gene lost 3 bases, with 6 bases spanning the gap. The CDR3 sequence: CASSLGTDYGYTF. CDR3 bases: TGTGCCAGCAGCTTAGGAACAGACTATGGCTACACCTTC.

This chain connects TRBV29-1 to TRBJ1-3; 8 nucleotides match TRBD1. This CDR3 has 15 amino acids. Trimming removed 2 bases from V and 4 bases from J; junction bases left unmatched: 7. In germline, CDR1 is SQVTM, CDR2 ANQGSEA. The CDR3 loop is CSVETGTGFGNTIYF. The CDR3 DNA is TGCAGCGTTGAAACCGGGACAGGCTTCGGAAACACCATATATTTT.

This chain uses TRBV6-6 with TRBJ2-7, with D possibly matching TRBD2 (7 bases). CDR1 is MNHNY, CDR2 SVGAGI, per germline (reference sequence). The V end was cut by 2 bases, the J end by 4 bases, with 12 bases between. This CDR3 has 14 amino acids. The CDR3 sequence: CASSYGGGLYEQYF. CDR3 bases: TGTGCCAGCAGTTACGGGGGGGGGCTTTACGAGCAGTACTTC.

In its sample, this clone was seen a few times. The chain's CDR3 is CASSFRTGGNTEAFF. In nucleotides, the CDR3 is TGCGCCAGCAGCTTCAGGACAGGGGGCAACACTGAAGCTTTCTTT. The J gene is TRBJ1-1, the V gene TRBV5-1; 11 nucleotides line up with TRBD1. V lost 2 bases, J lost 2 bases, and 2 bases stayed unmatched. This CDR3 spans 15 amino acids. The V gene's germline CDR1 is SGHRS and CDR2 YFSETQ.

The chain couples TRBV5-1 to TRBJ2-3; perhaps D is TRBD1 or TRBD2 (6 bases each). The CDR3 extends over 13 amino acids. CDR1 is SGHRS, CDR2 YFSETQ, per germline. V was shortened by 0 bases and J by 13 bases, with 15 bases between the two germline ends. CDR3 protein: CASSLAGGSSEYF. CDR3 coding DNA: TGCGCCAGCAGCTTGGCCGGGGGCAGTTCAGAGTATTTT. The variable domain in full, completed from reference TRBV5-1 and TRBJ2-3, reads KAGVTQTPRYLIKTRGQQVTLSCSPISGHRSVSWYQQTPGQGLQFLFEYFSETQRNKGNFPGRFSGRQFSNSRSEMNVSTLELGDSALYLCASSLAGGSSEYFGPGTRLTVL.

This clone has a handful of counts. This chain joins TRBV30 and TRBJ1-4, with 7 bases matching TRBD1. Germline V CDR1 and CDR2: GTSNPN, SVGIG (reference sequence). This CDR3 is 14 amino acids long. V lost 1 base and J lost 6; bases outside the gene matches: 5. The CDR3 is CAWSDRGGYEKLFF. The CDR3 bases are TGTGCCTGGAGTGACAGGGGTGGATATGAAAAACTGTTTTTT. Full variable domain (outside the CDR3, taken from reference TRBV30 and TRBJ1-4): SQTIHQWPATLVQPVGSPLSLECTVEGTSNPNLYWYRQAAGRGLQLLFYSVGIGQISSEVPQNLSASRPQDRQFILSSKKLLLSDSGFYLCAWSDRGGYEKLFFGSGTQLSVL.

The chain recombines TRBV7-9 with TRBJ2-1; 7 bases are a match to TRBD1. J lost 8 bases, V lost 5 bases, and 12 bases had no gene match. Germline V gene lookup returns CDR1 SEHNR and CDR2 FQNEAQ (reference sequence). CDR3 length equals 15 residues. This chain's CDR3 is CASSPQYSDRYEQFF. The CDR3 DNA reads TGTGCCAGCAGCCCACAATACTCGGACAGGTATGAGCAGTTCTTC.

This clone was observed a few times. CDR3 region: CASSSGTAGHNEQFF. For the CDR3, the DNA is TGTGCCAGCAGCTCGGGAACAGCGGGGCACAATGAGCAGTTCTTC. This rearrangement joins TRBV7-2 to TRBJ2-1; 7 nucleotides agree with TRBD2. Trimming removed 4 bases from V and 5 bases from J; junction bases left unmatched: 8. Per germline, CDR1 SGHTA and CDR2 FQGNSA. This CDR3 contains 15 residues.